The 26 T cell receptor beta chains below come from one sample, sequenced in a study of T-cell memory formation after mild COVID-19. TCRdb passed the 5' RACE reads through MiXCR, listing each CDR3 protein once. Among 470,000 or so distinct CDR3 sequences listed, around a sixth were seen once. The material sequenced was PBMCs or a T cell subset sorted from them (not recorded which). The receptors shown here come from an adult woman who had mild COVID-19 (a few samples of this study predate the infection). Cell type and time point are not known.

The chain is built from TRBV20-1 and TRBJ2-4; 8 bases line up with TRBD1. Germline CDR1 is DFQATT and CDR2 is SNEGSKA (reference sequence). J gave up 7 bases and V 5 bases, and 10 bases lay outside the gene matches. This CDR3 region has 14 residues. CDR3 residues: CSAPADRGGNIQYF. In DNA, the CDR3 is TGCAGTGCTCCTGCTGACAGGGGTGGGAACATTCAGTACTTC.

The chain employs TRBV5-5 and TRBJ2-2, with a weak D call TRBD2 (6 bases). This CDR3 has 15 amino acids. The germline V and J ends were trimmed by 5 bases and 7 bases, with 18 bases remaining between them. Germline CDR1 and CDR2: SGHKS and YYEKEE (reference sequence). The CDR3 DNA follows: TGTGCCAGCAGGCGAGGGAGGTCGTTGAACGGGGAGCTGTTTTTT. This encodes CASRRGRSLNGELFF.

The sample holds a few counts of this clonotype. The V call is TRBV20-1, the J call TRBJ2-3; possibly TRBD2 for D (5 bases). V dropped 0 bases and J dropped 5 bases, with 12 bases sitting between them. Germline-derived CDR1 and CDR2 are DFQATT and SNEGSKA (reference sequence). This CDR3 is 14 amino acids long. The CDR3 nucleotides are TGCAGTGCTAGAGATGGGTACCGGGAAGATACGCAGTATTTT. Amino acid sequence: CSARDGYREDTQYF.

The table lists this clonotype with many counts. The chain combines TRBV12-3 or TRBV12-4 with TRBJ2-1; D might be TRBD2 (5 bases). This CDR3 comprises 15 residues. Trimming removed 4 bases from V and 0 bases from J, with 10 bases in between. CDR3 loop: CASSYGLSSYNEQFF. In nucleotides, the CDR3 is TGTGCCAGCAGTTACGGACTCTCCTCCTACAATGAGCAGTTCTTC.

This clonotype appeared a few times. This sequence joins TRBV5-1 and TRBJ1-3; tentatively, D is TRBD1 (5 bases). The CDR3 contains 15 residues. CDR1 and CDR2 (germline): SGHRS, YFSETQ. Deletions cut 0 bases from V and 4 bases from J, with 11 bases between. The CDR3 coding sequence is TGCGCCAGCAGCTTGGACGGGGGAGGCGGAAACACCATATATTTT. It is translated as CASSLDGGGGNTIYF.

The chain has TRBV24-1 and TRBJ2-7, with TRBD1 matching over 11 bases. V shed 9 bases and J 2 bases; nucleotides not matched to a gene: 8. Germline V gene sequence: CDR1 KGHDR, CDR2 SFDVKD. The length of the CDR3 is 15 residues. CDR3 in amino acids: CATSAGTGGTYEQYF. The CDR3 coding sequence is TGTGCCACCTCCGCCGGGACAGGGGGTACCTACGAGCAGTACTTC.

The chain uses TRBV11-2 and TRBJ2-5, with 7 bases aligning to TRBD1. The CDR3 has 15 residues. V trimming: 7 bases; J trimming: 4 bases; junction bases outside the gene matches: 12. In germline, CDR1 is SGHAT, CDR2 FQNNGV. The CDR3 spells CASIGLEGGPETQYF. CDR3 nucleotide sequence: TGTGCCAGCATAGGGCTGGAAGGGGGCCCAGAGACCCAGTACTTC.

This clonotype has only a few counts. The chain recombines TRBV4-1 with TRBJ2-1; tentative D call: TRBD1 (6 bases). The V end was cut by 0 bases, the J end by 2 bases, with 14 bases between. Germline-derived CDR1 and CDR2 are MGHRA and YSYEKL. CDR3 length: 17 residues. In DNA form, the CDR3 reads TGCGCCAGCAGCCAAGATCGGAGTAAGGGGGCCTACAATGAGCAGTTCTTC. Translated, it gives CASSQDRSKGAYNEQFF.

The chain recombines TRBV6-5 with TRBJ1-1; 9 nucleotides agree with TRBD1. Germline lookup yields CDR1 MNHEY and CDR2 SVGAGI. J gave up 4 bases and V 6 bases, and 12 bases lay outside the gene matches. This CDR3 contains 16 residues. CDR3 in amino acids: CASSRAGTGFITEAFF. CDR3 in DNA: TGTGCCAGCAGCCGGGCCGGGACAGGGTTCATCACTGAAGCTTTCTTT.

The rearrangement links TRBV7-9 to TRBJ2-2; D is perhaps TRBD2 (6 bases). The CDR3 covers 15 residues. CDR1 SEHNR and CDR2 FQNEAQ come from the germline V gene (reference sequence). Deletions cut 4 bases from V and 3 bases from J, with 12 bases between. This CDR3 reads CASSSPGGDTGELFF. The DNA of the CDR3 is TGTGCCAGCAGCTCACCCGGGGGTGACACCGGGGAGCTGTTTTTT.

This rearrangement joins TRBV9 to TRBJ1-1; D gene uncertain. V lost 4 bases, J lost 0 bases, and 13 bases lay in between. The CDR3 covers 15 residues. Germline CDR1 SGDLS, CDR2 YYNGEE. Here the CDR3 DNA reads TGTGCCAGCAGCCTGCAGAGCGGCATGAACACTGAAGCTTTCTTT. This encodes CASSLQSGMNTEAFF.

J is TRBJ2-1 and V is TRBV4-3; 12 nucleotides line up with TRBD2. From germline, CDR1 is LGHNA and CDR2 YSLEER. This CDR3 has 15 residues. With V trimmed by 0 bases and J by 11 bases, 5 bases remained unmatched. The CDR3 loop is CASSQELAGGPQQFF. Here the CDR3 DNA reads TGCGCCAGCAGCCAAGAGCTAGCGGGAGGGCCGCAGCAGTTCTTC.

This clonotype was found a few times. V is TRBV27 and J is TRBJ2-7; D unresolved. The germline V and J ends were trimmed by 4 bases and 4 bases, with 11 bases remaining between them. Looked up from germline, CDR1 is MNHEY and CDR2 is SMNVEV (reference sequence). The CDR3 runs 13 residues. This CDR3 reads CASSSMISYEQYF. The CDR3 bases are TGTGCCAGCAGTTCCATGATTAGTTACGAGCAGTACTTC.

The rearrangement joins TRBV5-6 to TRBJ2-1; 12 positions match TRBD1. V shed 2 bases and J 10 bases; nucleotides not matched to a gene: 7. The CDR3 sequence is 15 residues long. The germline gives CDR1 SGHDT, CDR2 YYEEEE. DNA for the CDR3: TGTGCCAGCAGCTTAAAGGGACAGGGGGCTTGGGAGCAGTTCTTC. It is translated as CASSLKGQGAWEQFF. The full variable domain, rest sourced from reference TRBV5-6 and TRBJ2-1, is DAGVTQSPTHLIKTRGQQVTLRCSPKSGHDTVSWYQQALGQGPQFIFQYYEEEERQRGNFPDRFSGHQFPNYSSELNVNALLLGDSALYLCASSLKGQGAWEQFFGPGTRLTVL.

This sequence joins TRBV6-4 and TRBJ2-5; maybe TRBD2 (5 bases). The CDR3 runs to 14 residues. Per germline, CDR1 MRHNA and CDR2 SNTAGT. With 0 bases removed from V and 4 bases from J, the gap between germline ends came to 9 bases. CDR3 coding DNA: TGTGCCAGCAGTGACTCAGACTATCGAGAGACCCAGTACTTC. Residues: CASSDSDYRETQYF.

The rearrangement joins TRBV29-1 to TRBJ2-7, with D hard to call. The CDR3 is 13 amino acids. Germline V gene lookup returns CDR1 SQVTM and CDR2 ANQGSEA. Trimming left V 6 bases short and J 5 bases short, with 17 bases between. The CDR3 loop is CSVRGNPGNEQYF. CDR3 sequence (DNA): TGCAGCGTCCGAGGTAACCCCGGAAACGAGCAGTACTTC.

This sequence joins TRBV30 and TRBJ2-1; 8 positions match TRBD2. The CDR3 sequence is 16 residues long. V dropped 3 bases and J dropped 7; count of bases not matched to a gene: 14. The germline V gene has CDR1 GTSNPN and CDR2 SVGIG (reference sequence). The CDR3 DNA is TGTGCCTGGAGGGCCCGGACTAGCTCGGGAGTTAATGAGCAGTTCTTC. The encoded protein is CAWRARTSSGVNEQFF.

The V gene is TRBV30, the J gene TRBJ1-2; TRBD1 matches 7 bases. Germline trimming cut 4 bases from V and 8 bases from J; bases unmatched to any gene: 19. This CDR3 is 16 amino acids long. Germline V lookup: CDR1 GTSNPN, CDR2 SVGIG (reference sequence). CDR3 protein: CAWKVPSRQGRMGYTF. DNA for the CDR3: TGTGCCTGGAAGGTACCCTCCCGACAGGGTCGAATGGGCTACACCTTC.

There are a few counts of this clonotype. The rearrangement links TRBV5-1 to TRBJ2-1, with 12 nucleotides matching TRBD2. This CDR3 is 14 amino acids long. Germline V gives CDR1 SGHRS, CDR2 YFSETQ. V shed 7 bases, J shed 3 bases, and the junction held 2 bases outside the gene matches. The CDR3 spells CASRLAGDYNEQFF. The CDR3 DNA sequence: TGCGCCAGCCGACTAGCGGGGGACTACAATGAGCAGTTCTTC.

J is TRBJ1-3 and V is TRBV12-3 or TRBV12-4, with D possibly matching TRBD1 (6 bases). The CDR3 consists of 16 residues. The V gene lost 3 bases and the J gene lost 2 bases, with 14 bases spanning the gap. The CDR3 spells CASSFQGWSTGNTIYF. The CDR3 DNA reads TGTGCCAGCAGTTTTCAGGGGTGGTCTACTGGAAACACCATATATTTT.

The V call is TRBV20-1, the J call TRBJ2-7; TRBD1 aligns across 11 bases. The CDR3 covers 16 residues. Germline lookup yields CDR1 DFQATT and CDR2 SNEGSKA (reference sequence). Trimming removed 0 bases from V and 4 bases from J; junction bases left unmatched: 8. DNA for the CDR3: TGCAGTGCTAGAGACGCCGGGACAGGGGGAATTTACGAGCAGTACTTC. It specifies CSARDAGTGGIYEQYF.

This clonotype was observed a few times. The V and J genes are TRBV9 and TRBJ2-5; TRBD2 aligns across 9 bases. Germline V gives CDR1 SGDLS, CDR2 YYNGEE. This CDR3 has 15 residues. V dropped 3 bases and J dropped 2; count of bases not matched to a gene: 5. DNA of the CDR3: TGTGCCAGCAGCGGGGGACTAGCACCGCAAGAGACCCAGTACTTC. Amino acids: CASSGGLAPQETQYF. Full variable domain (remainder filled in from reference TRBV9 and TRBJ2-5): DSGVTQTPKHLITATGQRVTLRCSPRSGDLSVYWYQQSLDQGLQFLIQYYNGEERAKGNILERFSAQQFPDLHSELNLSSLELGDSALYFCASSGGLAPQETQYFGPGTRLLVL.

This clonotype was counted a single time. The chain uses TRBV5-6 and TRBJ2-7; 7 bases fit TRBD1. Germline V lookup: CDR1 SGHDT, CDR2 YYEEEE. The CDR3 spans 14 residues. With 2 bases clipped from V and 4 bases from J, the junction kept 6 bases outside the gene matches. The CDR3 DNA is TGTGCCAGCAGCTTTAGAGGGGGCGCTTACGAGCAGTACTTC. It codes for CASSFRGGAYEQYF.

This clonotype was observed a handful of times. This chain links TRBV20-1 with TRBJ2-3; unclear D gene. CDR3 length equals 14 residues. Deletions cut 6 bases from V and 0 bases from J, with 13 bases between. CDR1 is DFQATT and CDR2 is SNEGSKA in the germline V gene (reference sequence). This chain's CDR3 is CSAPFLGSTDTQYF. The DNA of the CDR3 is TGCAGTGCCCCGTTCTTAGGGAGCACAGATACGCAGTATTTT.

This clonotype has just a few counts. The chain couples TRBV19 to TRBJ2-6; D gene uncertain. Looked up from germline, CDR1 is LNHDA and CDR2 is SQIVND (reference sequence). V dropped 3 bases and J dropped 1 base, with 7 bases sitting between them. CDR3 length equals 15 residues. The CDR3 DNA reads as TGTGCCAGTAGTATTCTGGGTTCTGGGGCCAACGTCCTGACTTTC. It codes for CASSILGSGANVLTF.

The table lists this clonotype with a few counts. The rearrangement uses TRBV12-3 or TRBV12-4 and TRBJ1-1; the D is unclear. Trimming shortened V by 3 bases and J by 1 base, and 12 bases separated the two germline ends. The CDR3 runs to 15 residues. The CDR3 loop is CASSFGGNQNTEAFF. The CDR3 nucleotides are TGTGCCAGCAGTTTCGGAGGGAACCAGAACACTGAAGCTTTCTTT.